The present T cell receptor (beta chain) was sequenced within a study of OX40 agonist ivuxolimab in advanced cancers. Profiled with immunoSEQ multiplex PCR; TCRdb holds only in-frame clones, not every one. The repertoire includes approximately 67,000 clones, roughly nine tenths of them detected once, and less than 2.5% sits in the top ten. Sequencing used CD4+ or CD8+ T cells sorted from blood, obtained in a trial of the OX40 agonist ivuxolimab. This sequence was found in an adult with an advanced solid tumor such as melanoma, head and neck, liver or kidney cancer.

The CDR3 spells CASSFAPQYF. DNA for the CDR3: TGTGCCAGCAGCTTCGCCCCACAGTACTTC. The rearrangement joins TRBV7-2 to TRBJ2-7; D is undetermined. Germline CDR1 and CDR2: SGHTA and FQGNSA. CDR3 size: 10 residues. The germline V and J ends were trimmed by 3 bases and 10 bases, with 7 bases remaining between them. Full variable domain (outside the CDR3, taken from reference TRBV7-2 and TRBJ2-7): GAGVSQSPSNKVTEKGKDVELRCDPISGHTALYWYRQSLGQGLEFLIYFQGNSAPDKSGLPSDRFSAERTGGSVSTLTIQRTQQEDSAVYLCASSFAPQYFGPGTRLTVT.